The 21 T cell receptor beta chains below all came from one sample that was sequenced in a study of CXCR3-negative and CXCR3-positive naive CD8 T cells. UMI-labeled 5' RACE TRB cDNA libraries were prepared from the cells. No DNA is given; TCRdb re-called the 5' RACE reads and lists each CDR3 protein once. Its clone listing holds 90,000 to 95,000 distinct CDR3 sequences. Sequencing input: naive CXCR3- CD8+ T cells from blood. Indicated subset: CD45RO-CCR7+CD27+CD95- naive CD8+ T cells lacking CXCR3 (TNR3-). The receptor set was obtained from a human donor in good health. Some clones in this sample may be carry-over from other donors' samples.

The chain employs TRBV4-1 and TRBJ2-2; lacking DNA, the TRBD1 call made by TCRdb goes unchecked. This CDR3 contains 15 residues. CDR1 is MGHRA, CDR2 YSYEKL, per germline. The chain's CDR3 is CASSQDGRGTGELFF.

CDR3 amino acids: CASSQSEGQSSYNEQFF. This rearrangement joins TRBV23-1 to TRBJ2-1; TCRdb calls TRBD1, which cannot be checked without DNA. TRBV23-1 is known as an ORF, though its function is uncertain. The CDR3 extends over 17 amino acids.

This chain joins TRBV7-3 and TRBJ2-5; no DNA is available, so the TRBD2 call from TCRdb remains unchecked. CDR3 length: 16 residues. Germline V gene lookup returns CDR1 SGHTA and CDR2 FQGTGA. The CDR3 spells CASSLLAGVGQETQYF.

The chain carries TRBV5-5 and TRBJ2-5; TCRdb lists TRBD2, though no DNA is available to test this call. This CDR3 is 16 amino acids long. CDR1 SGHKS and CDR2 YYEKEE come from the germline V gene (reference sequence). CDR3 sequence: CASSLGLAGGWETQYF.

The V gene is TRBV4-2, the J gene TRBJ1-1; absent DNA, TCRdb's TRBD1 call cannot be checked. Per the germline V gene, CDR1 is LGHNA and CDR2 is YNFKEQ. This CDR3 is 16 amino acids long. CDR3 amino acids: CASSQARTVSNTEAFF.

J is TRBJ1-1 and V is TRBV7-9; the TCRdb call, TRBD1, lacks DNA for checking. The V gene's germline CDR1 is SEHNR and CDR2 FQNEAQ (reference sequence). The CDR3 contains 13 residues. The CDR3 loop is CGTLGSLSTEAFF.

This chain joins TRBV2 and TRBJ2-7; as DNA is missing, the TRBD2 call by TCRdb cannot be tested. The CDR3 totals 17 residues. The germline V gene encodes CDR1 SNHLY and CDR2 FYNNEI. CDR3 protein: CASSGTSGWPLSYEQYF.

The genes are TRBV7-3 and TRBJ2-5; the D call from TCRdb, TRBD2, cannot be confirmed without DNA. In germline, CDR1 is SGHTA, CDR2 FQGTGA. The CDR3 has 16 amino acids. The chain's CDR3 is CASSLWGSGTPETQYF. The full variable domain, rest sourced from reference TRBV7-3 and TRBJ2-5, is GAGVSQTPSNKVTEKGKYVELRCDPISGHTALYWYRQSLGQGPEFLIYFQGTGAADDSGLPNDRFFAVRPEGSVSTLKIQRTERGDSAVYLCASSLWGSGTPETQYFGPGTRLLVL.

The V gene is TRBV20-1, the J gene TRBJ2-7; without DNA, the TCRdb call of TRBD1 cannot be checked. Germline CDR1 reads DFQATT; CDR2 reads SNEGSKA (reference sequence). This CDR3 is built from 13 residues. The CDR3 protein is CSAEQEISYEQYF.

The chain links TRBV29-1 to TRBJ1-1; TCRdb selects TRBD1, and the lack of DNA leaves this call unchecked. The CDR3 contains 12 residues. Looked up from germline, CDR1 is SQVTM and CDR2 is ANQGSEA. This chain's CDR3 is CSVRGVEDEAFF.

This sequence joins TRBV5-1 and TRBJ2-7. The CDR3 extends over 12 amino acids. Per germline, CDR1 SGHRS and CDR2 YFSETQ. The CDR3 here is CASSVGFYEQYF.

The chain combines TRBV11-2 with TRBJ2-3; without DNA, the TCRdb call of TRBD1 cannot be checked. Germline values: CDR1 SGHAT, CDR2 FQNNGV. This CDR3 has 15 residues. The CDR3: CASSWTGPPEDTQYF. The full variable domain, its missing parts supplied by reference TRBV11-2 and TRBJ2-3, is EAGVAQSPRYKIIEKRQSVAFWCNPISGHATLYWYQQILGQGPKLLIQFQNNGVVDDSQLPKDRFSAERLKGVDSTLKIQPAKLEDSAVYLCASSWTGPPEDTQYFGPGTRLTVL.

The chain couples TRBV30 to TRBJ1-1. Germline V gene sequence: CDR1 GTSNPN, CDR2 SVGIG (reference sequence). The length of the CDR3 is 13 residues. CDR3 sequence reads: CAWSRERNTEAFF.

The rearrangement uses TRBV20-1 and TRBJ2-7; absent DNA, TCRdb's TRBD1 call cannot be checked. The CDR3 is made up of 12 amino acids. Germline CDR1 reads DFQATT; CDR2 reads SNEGSKA (reference sequence). The CDR3 reads CSAGQGDFEQYF.

The genes are TRBV20-1 and TRBJ2-7; TCRdb designates TRBD2, a call that cannot be tested without DNA. In germline, CDR1 is DFQATT, CDR2 SNEGSKA (reference sequence). The CDR3 contains 15 residues. The CDR3 loop is CSARRVAGQFYEQYF.

The chain combines TRBV29-1 with TRBJ1-1; without DNA, the TCRdb call of TRBD1 cannot be checked. Germline lookup yields CDR1 SQVTM and CDR2 ANQGSEA. This CDR3 spans 13 amino acids. CDR3 sequence reads: CSVEGQGFYEAFF.

The CDR3 here is CASRRLGGEQFF. This chain uses TRBV4-1 with TRBJ2-1; TCRdb selects TRBD1, and the lack of DNA leaves this call unchecked. The germline CDR1 and CDR2 sequences are MGHRA and YSYEKL. There are 12 residues in the CDR3.

The V call is TRBV29-1, the J call TRBJ2-5; without DNA, the TCRdb call of TRBD1 cannot be checked. CDR1 and CDR2 from the germline V gene are SQVTM and ANQGSEA. The CDR3 extends over 13 amino acids. CDR3 in amino acids: CSVGPTGGETQYF.

The chain has TRBV4-1 and TRBJ2-7. CDR1 MGHRA and CDR2 YSYEKL come from the germline V gene. There are 14 residues in the CDR3. This CDR3 is CASSQVNSIYEQYF.

The V call is TRBV27, the J call TRBJ2-7; TCRdb reports TRBD1, a call that lacks DNA to check it against. The germline gives CDR1 MNHEY, CDR2 SMNVEV (reference sequence). This CDR3 has 13 residues. The CDR3 reads CASRGGGTWEQYF.

This chain uses TRBV25-1 with TRBJ2-3; TCRdb's D call of TRBD1 is untestable without DNA. The CDR3 length is 13 residues. Germline loops: CDR1 MGHDK, CDR2 SYGVNS. The CDR3 region is CASSATPADTQYF.